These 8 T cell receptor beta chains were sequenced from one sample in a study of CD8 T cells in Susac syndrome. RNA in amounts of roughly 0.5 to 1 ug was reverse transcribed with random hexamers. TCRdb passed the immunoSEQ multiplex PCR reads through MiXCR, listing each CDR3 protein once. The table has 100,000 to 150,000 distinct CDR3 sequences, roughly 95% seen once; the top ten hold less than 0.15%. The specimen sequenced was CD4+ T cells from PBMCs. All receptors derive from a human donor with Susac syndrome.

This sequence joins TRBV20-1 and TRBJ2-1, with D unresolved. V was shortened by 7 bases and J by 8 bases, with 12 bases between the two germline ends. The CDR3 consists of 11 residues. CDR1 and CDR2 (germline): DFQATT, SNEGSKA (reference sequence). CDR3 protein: CSVKGLDEQFF. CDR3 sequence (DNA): TGCAGTGTTAAGGGCTTGGATGAGCAGTTCTTC.

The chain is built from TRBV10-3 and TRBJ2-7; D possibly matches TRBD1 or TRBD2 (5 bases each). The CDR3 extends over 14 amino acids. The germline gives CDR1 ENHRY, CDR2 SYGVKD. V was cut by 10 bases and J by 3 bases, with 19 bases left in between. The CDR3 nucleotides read TGTGCCACGATTAGAGGGGAGCCAAACTACGAGCAGTACTTC. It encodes CATIRGEPNYEQYF.

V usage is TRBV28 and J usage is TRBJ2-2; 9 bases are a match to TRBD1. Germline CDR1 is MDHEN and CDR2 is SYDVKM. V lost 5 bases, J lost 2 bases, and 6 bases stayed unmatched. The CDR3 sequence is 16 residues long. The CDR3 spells CASSLATGGNTGELFF. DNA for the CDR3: TGTGCCAGCAGTCTCGCGACAGGGGGAAACACCGGGGAGCTGTTTTTT.

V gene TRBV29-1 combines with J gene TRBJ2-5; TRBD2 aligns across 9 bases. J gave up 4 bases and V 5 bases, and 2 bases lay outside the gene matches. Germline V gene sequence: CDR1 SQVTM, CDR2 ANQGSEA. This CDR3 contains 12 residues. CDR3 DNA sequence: TGCAGCGTTAAACTAGCGGGAGAGACCCAGTACTTC. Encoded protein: CSVKLAGETQYF. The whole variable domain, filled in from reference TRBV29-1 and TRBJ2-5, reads SAVISQKPSRDICQRGTSLTIQCQVDSQVTMMFWYRQQPGQSLTLIATANQGSEATYESGFVIDKFPISRPNLTFSTLTVSNMSPEDSSIYLCSVKLAGETQYFGPGTRLLVL.

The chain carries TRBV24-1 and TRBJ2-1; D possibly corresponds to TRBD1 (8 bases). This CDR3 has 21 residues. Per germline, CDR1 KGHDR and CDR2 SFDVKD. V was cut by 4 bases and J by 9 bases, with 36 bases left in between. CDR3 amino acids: CATSDPNTPGGRQGPSGEQFF. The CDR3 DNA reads TGTGCCACCAGTGACCCAAATACCCCGGGCGGGAGACAGGGGCCCTCGGGTGAGCAGTTCTTC.

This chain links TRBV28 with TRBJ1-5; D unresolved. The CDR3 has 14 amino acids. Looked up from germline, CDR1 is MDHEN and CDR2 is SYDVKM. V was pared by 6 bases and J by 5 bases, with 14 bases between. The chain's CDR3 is CASSLSGIHQPQHF. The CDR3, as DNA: TGTGCCAGCAGCCTCTCCGGAATACATCAGCCCCAGCATTTT.

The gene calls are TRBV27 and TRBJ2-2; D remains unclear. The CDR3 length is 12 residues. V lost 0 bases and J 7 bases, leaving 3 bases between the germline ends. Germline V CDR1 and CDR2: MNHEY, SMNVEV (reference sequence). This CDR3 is CASSLSFGELFF. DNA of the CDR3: TGTGCCAGCAGTTTATCTTTCGGGGAGCTGTTTTTT.

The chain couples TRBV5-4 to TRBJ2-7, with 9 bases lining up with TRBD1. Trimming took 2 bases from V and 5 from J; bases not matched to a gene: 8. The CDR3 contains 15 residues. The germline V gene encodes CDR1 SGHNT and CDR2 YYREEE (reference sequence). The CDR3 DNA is TGTGCCAGCAGCTTCCCCGGGACAGGGATCCACGAGCAGTACTTC. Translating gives CASSFPGTGIHEQYF.